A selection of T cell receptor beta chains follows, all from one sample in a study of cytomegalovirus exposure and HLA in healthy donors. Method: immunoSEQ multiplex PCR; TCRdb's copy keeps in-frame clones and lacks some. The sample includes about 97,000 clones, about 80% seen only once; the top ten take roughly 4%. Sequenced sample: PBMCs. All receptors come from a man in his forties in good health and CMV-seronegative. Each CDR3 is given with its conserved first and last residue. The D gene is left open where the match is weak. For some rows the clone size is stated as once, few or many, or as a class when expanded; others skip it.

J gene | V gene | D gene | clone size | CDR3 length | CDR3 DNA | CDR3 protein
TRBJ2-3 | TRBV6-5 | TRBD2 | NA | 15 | TGTGCCAGCAGTTACGGCTCGGGGGGGCTGGATACGCAGTATTTT | CASSYGSGGLDTQYF
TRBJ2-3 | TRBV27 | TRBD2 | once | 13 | TGTGCCAGCAGTTCAGCGGGGGCAGATACGCAGTATTTT | CASSSAGADTQYF
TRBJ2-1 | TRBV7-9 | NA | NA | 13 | TGTGCCAGCAGCTTCGACTTGGACAATGAGCAGTTCTTC | CASSFDLDNEQFF
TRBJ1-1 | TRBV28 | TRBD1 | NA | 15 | TGTGCCAGCAGTTTTACAGGGGCAATGAACACTGAAGCTTTCTTT | CASSFTGAMNTEAFF
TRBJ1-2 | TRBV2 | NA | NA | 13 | TGTGCCAGCACCCTGGGGGGTAACTATGGCTACACCTTC | CASTLGGNYGYTF
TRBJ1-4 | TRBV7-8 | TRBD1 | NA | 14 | TGTGCCAGCAGCCCACAGGGGGCATTTGGCAAACTGTTTTTT | CASSPQGAFGKLFF
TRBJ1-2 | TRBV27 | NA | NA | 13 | TGTGCCAGCAGTTTTGGCCCGATCTATGGCTACACCTTC | CASSFGPIYGYTF
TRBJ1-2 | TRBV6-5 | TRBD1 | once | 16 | TGTGCCAGCAGTTACTCGGGACAGGGTCGAGGGAGCGGCTACACCTTC | CASSYSGQGRGSGYTF
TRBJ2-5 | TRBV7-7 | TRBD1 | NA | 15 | TGTGCCAGCAGCTTAGGGGACAGGAACCAAGAGACCCAGTACTTC | CASSLGDRNQETQYF
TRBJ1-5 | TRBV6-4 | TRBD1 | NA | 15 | TGTGCCAGCAGTGAGAGAGGACAGGACAATCAGCCCCAGCATTTT | CASSERGQDNQPQHF
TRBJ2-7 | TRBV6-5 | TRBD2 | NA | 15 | TGTGCCAGCAGTTCTCAGACTAGCGGGGGGTGGCAGCAGTACTTC | CASSSQTSGGWQQYF
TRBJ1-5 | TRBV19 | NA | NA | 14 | TGTGCCAGTAGTTTTACAGGTCTGTCGCAGCCCCAGCATTTT | CASSFTGLSQPQHF
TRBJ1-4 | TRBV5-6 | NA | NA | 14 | TGTGCCAGCAGCTTGGCACTCCAAAAAGAAAAACTGTTTTTT | CASSLALQKEKLFF
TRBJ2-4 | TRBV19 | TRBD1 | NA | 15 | TGTGCCAGTAGCGATGGGACAGTGGGTAAAAACATTCAGTACTTC | CASSDGTVGKNIQYF
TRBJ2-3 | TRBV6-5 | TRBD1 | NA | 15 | TGTGCCAGCAGTTACGCTAATGGACAGGCAGATACGCAGTATTTT | CASSYANGQADTQYF
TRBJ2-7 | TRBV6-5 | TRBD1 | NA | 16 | TGTGCCAGCAGTTACTCGTGGACAGGGGCTTCCTACGAGCAGTACTTC | CASSYSWTGASYEQYF
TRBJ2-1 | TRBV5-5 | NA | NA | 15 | TGTGCCAGCAGCCTGGGGTTAGCGGTTGGCTATGAGCAGTTCTTC | CASSLGLAVGYEQFF
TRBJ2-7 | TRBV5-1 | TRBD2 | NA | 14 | TGCGCCAGCAGCCCGACTAGCGGGGGGTACGAGCAGTACTTC | CASSPTSGGYEQYF
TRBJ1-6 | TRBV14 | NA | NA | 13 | TGTGCCAGCAGCCCCTATCAGGGCCCACCCCTCCACTTT | CASSPYQGPPLHF
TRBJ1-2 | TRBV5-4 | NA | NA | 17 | TGTGCCAGCAGCTTGGGGGCAGGGGAAGGGAGAAATTATGGCTACACCTTC | CASSLGAGEGRNYGYTF
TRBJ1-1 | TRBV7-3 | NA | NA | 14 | TGTGCCAGCAGCTCCCAGGTAGGGGACACTGAAGCTTTCTTT | CASSSQVGDTEAFF
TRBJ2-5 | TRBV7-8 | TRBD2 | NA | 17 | TGTGCCAGCAGCCTCGGGCTAGCGGGGGGGCCGGGAGAGACCCAGTACTTC | CASSLGLAGGPGETQYF
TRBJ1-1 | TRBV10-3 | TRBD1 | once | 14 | TGTGCCATCAGCTGGGACAGGAGGCCCCCTGAAGCTTTCTTT | CAISWDRRPPEAFF
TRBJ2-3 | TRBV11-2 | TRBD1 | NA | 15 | TGTGCCAGCTTTTCAGGGGACAGGGGGTTTCCTACGCAGTATTTT | CASFSGDRGFPTQYF
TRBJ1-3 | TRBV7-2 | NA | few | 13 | TGTGCCAGCAGCTTGGCCTCTGGAAACACCATATATTTT | CASSLASGNTIYF
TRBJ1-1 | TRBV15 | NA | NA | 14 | TGTGCCACCAGCAGGAGGGCAGGATTGTCGGAAGCTTTCTTT | CATSRRAGLSEAFF
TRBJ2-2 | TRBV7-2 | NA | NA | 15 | TGTGCCAGCAGCTTAAATCAAGGGGACACCGGGGAGCTGTTTTTT | CASSLNQGDTGELFF
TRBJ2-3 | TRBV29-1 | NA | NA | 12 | TGCAGCGACGGACAAAGCACAGATACGCAGTATTTT | CSDGQSTDTQYF
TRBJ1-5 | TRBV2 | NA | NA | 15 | TGTGCCAGCAGTCTCACAGGGAACCCCAATCAGCCCCAGCATTTT | CASSLTGNPNQPQHF
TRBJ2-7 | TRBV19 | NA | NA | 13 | TGTGCCAGCATGGACAGTAATCGCTACGAGCAGTACTTC | CASMDSNRYEQYF
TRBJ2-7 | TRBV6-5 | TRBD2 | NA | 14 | TGTGCCAGCAGTTACTCCGGGGGGGATTACGAGCAGTACTTC | CASSYSGGDYEQYF
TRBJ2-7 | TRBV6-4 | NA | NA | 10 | TGTGCCAGCAGGCCGGTTGGGCAGTACTTC | CASRPVGQYF
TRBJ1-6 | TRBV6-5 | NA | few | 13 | TGTGCCAGCAGTTCCTTCGGGACTGCACCCCTCCACTTT | CASSSFGTAPLHF
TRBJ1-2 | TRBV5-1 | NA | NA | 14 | TGCGCCAGCACAAGGGCGCCGGGGAACTATGGCTACACCTTC | CASTRAPGNYGYTF
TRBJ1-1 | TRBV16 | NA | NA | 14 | TGTGCCAGCAGCCAATCGCGGGGGAACACTGAAGCTTTCTTT | CASSQSRGNTEAFF
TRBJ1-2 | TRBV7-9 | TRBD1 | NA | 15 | TGTGCCAGCAGGAGAGGGACAGGGGGCCACTATGGCTACACCTTC | CASRRGTGGHYGYTF
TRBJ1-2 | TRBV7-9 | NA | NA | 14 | TGTGCCAGCAGCTTTCAACAGGGAAACTATGGCTACACCTTC | CASSFQQGNYGYTF
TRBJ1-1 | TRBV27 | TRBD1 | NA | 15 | TGTGCCAGCAGGTCCGGGACAGTCATGAACACTGAAGCTTTCTTT | CASRSGTVMNTEAFF
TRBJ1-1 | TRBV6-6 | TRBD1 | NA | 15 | TGTGCCAGCAGTTTCATAGACAGGGGAGACACTGAAGCTTTCTTT | CASSFIDRGDTEAFF
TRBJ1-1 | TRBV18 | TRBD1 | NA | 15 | TGTGCCAGCTCACCTACAGGGGGCTCAGGGGCTGAAGCTTTCTTT | CASSPTGGSGAEAFF
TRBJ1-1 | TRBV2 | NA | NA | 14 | TGTGCCAGCAGTGAATTAGTGGGGCGGTTTGAAGCTTTCTTT | CASSELVGRFEAFF
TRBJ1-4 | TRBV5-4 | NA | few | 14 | TGTGCCAGCAGTCTGGGCCGAACTAATGAAAAACTGTTTTTT | CASSLGRTNEKLFF
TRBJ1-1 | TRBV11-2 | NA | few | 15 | TGTGCCAGCAGCTTAGAGGCTAGTACACACACTGAAGCTTTCTTT | CASSLEASTHTEAFF
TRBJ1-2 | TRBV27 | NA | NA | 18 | TGTGCCAGCAGTCACGGTCCTTACAGGGCCCGGGAAGATTCTGGCTACACCTTC | CASSHGPYRAREDSGYTF
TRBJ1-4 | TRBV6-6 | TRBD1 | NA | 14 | TGTGCCAGCAGTCTACAGGGGGCCGGGGAAAAACTGTTTTTT | CASSLQGAGEKLFF
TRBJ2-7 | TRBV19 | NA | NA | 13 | TGTGCCAGTAGTATACGGGGTGCGGACGAGCAGTACTTC | CASSIRGADEQYF
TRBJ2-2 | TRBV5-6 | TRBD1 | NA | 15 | TGTGCCAGCAGCCCGGGGACAGGGCTCACCGGGGAGCTGTTTTTT | CASSPGTGLTGELFF
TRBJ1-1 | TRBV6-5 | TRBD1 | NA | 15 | TGTGCCAGCAGTCCCCGGACAGGGGGCAGAACTGAAGCTTTCTTT | CASSPRTGGRTEAFF
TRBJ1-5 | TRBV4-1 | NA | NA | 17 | TGCGCCAGCAGCCAAGAAGGTTCAGGCGGGCAGGGGCAGCCCCAGCATTTT | CASSQEGSGGQGQPQHF